These 2 T cell receptor beta chains were all obtained from the same sample, sequenced in a study of T cells after yellow fever vaccination. In TCRdb, the 5' RACE reads were re-called with MiXCR into one record per CDR3 protein. The table lists hundreds of thousands of distinct CDR3 sequences, over 9% of them singletons. The sample in question was PBMCs, obtained on the day of the yellow fever booster vaccination. These receptors were obtained from a man in his thirties or forties who received the YFV17D yellow fever vaccine.

This clonotype was seen only a few times. The chain recombines TRBV11-2 with TRBJ1-5, with a possible D match to TRBD1 (5 bases). The CDR3 sequence is 19 residues long. Germline CDR1 reads SGHAT; CDR2 reads FQNNGV. V dropped 2 bases and J dropped 0 bases, with 20 bases sitting between them. CDR3 sequence (DNA): TGTGCCAGCAGCTTACGAAATAAGGACACCTCGAATAGCAATCAGCCCCAGCATTTT. Amino acids: CASSLRNKDTSNSNQPQHF.

This clonotype was recorded a few times. This sequence joins TRBV23-1 and TRBJ2-7; unclear D gene. TRBV23-1 falls under the ORF class, with uncertain function. This CDR3 spans 13 amino acids. Trimming took 4 bases from V and 4 from J, leaving 11 bases between them. The CDR3 DNA follows: TGCGCCAGCAGTCTCCCTCTGGGATACGAGCAGTACTTC. Encoded protein: CASSLPLGYEQYF.